The 19 T cell receptor beta chains in this list originate from one sample, sequenced in a study of regulatory T cells in long-lasting Graves disease (dated by TCRdb to 2020 to 2023). Read against the paper, the sample's time point label means: newly diagnosed GD, antithyroid drugs for less than 3 months. RNA was extracted from PBMCs in TRIzol for both TCR sequencing and RNA sequencing. The method was multiplex PCR. These reads were obtained on an Illumina HiSeq 4000. To build TCR beta libraries, CDR3 regions were amplified by Arm-PCR using iRepertoire HTBI primers. TCRdb reprocessed the public reads (quality trimming at Q25 with fastp, clone calling with MiXCR) and kept in-frame beta chains. CDR3 protein sequences are deduplicated, and each keeps its most common genes and DNA. For this sample the table gives approximately 230,000 distinct CDR3 sequences, of which around 18% were detected only once. The ten largest account for about 20% of the sample.

The specimen was peripheral blood mononuclear cells (PBMCs), collected at new diagnosis, from a patient treated with antithyroid drugs. These receptors all stem from a female donor with Graves disease.

A note on this clonotype: A far more abundant clone sits one base away, making this likely a read error. This sequence joins TRBV9 and TRBJ2-7, with D possibly called TRBD1 or TRBD2 (6 bases each). The CDR3 has 18 residues. Germline V CDR1 and CDR2: SGDLS, YYNGEE. The CDR3 loop reads CASSPISRGRGKAYKQYF. CDR3 DNA: TGTGCCAGCAGCCCCATAAGCCGGGGGCGGGGAAAAGCCTACAAGCAGTACTTC.

This clonotype was seen many times. This sequence joins TRBV5-5 and TRBJ1-2, with D perhaps TRBD1 (5 bases). The CDR3 covers 14 residues. The germline V gene encodes CDR1 SGHKS and CDR2 YYEKEE (reference sequence). V lost 0 bases and J 6 bases, leaving 12 bases between the germline ends. The CDR3 region has the DNA TGTGCCAGCAGCTTGGACCAGGGATATAATGGCTACACCTTC. Translating gives CASSLDQGYNGYTF.

This clonotype was detected ten times or more. The chain joins TRBV7-3 to TRBJ2-3, with TRBD2 matching over 11 bases. V dropped 4 bases and J dropped 6; count of bases not matched to a gene: 6. The CDR3 is made up of 15 amino acids. Per germline, CDR1 SGHTA and CDR2 FQGTGA. The CDR3 here is CASSSGLAEFDTQYF. Written as DNA, the CDR3 is TGTGCCAGCAGCTCGGGACTAGCGGAGTTCGATACGCAGTATTTT.

In its sample, this clonotype was seen many times. The chain couples TRBV11-2 to TRBJ2-6; D is undetermined. The germline gives CDR1 SGHAT, CDR2 FQNNGV. Trimming shortened V by 1 base and J by 0 bases, and 7 bases separated the two germline ends. The CDR3 totals 16 residues. The CDR3 spells CASSLGPNSGANVLTF. The CDR3 nucleotides are TGTGCCAGCAGCTTAGGGCCCAACTCTGGGGCCAACGTCCTGACTTTC.

This clonotype was detected many times. V gene TRBV12-3 or TRBV12-4 combines with J gene TRBJ1-5, with D hard to call. The CDR3 has 12 residues. Trimming stripped 6 bases from V and 5 bases from J, with 8 bases between. The CDR3 spells CASRADYQPQHF. Written as DNA, the CDR3 is TGTGCCAGCAGGGCAGATTATCAGCCCCAGCATTTT.

V gene TRBV4-3 combines with J gene TRBJ2-7, with D possibly being TRBD2 (5 bases). Trimming pared 3 bases from V and 2 bases from J, leaving 14 bases between. CDR1 and CDR2 from the germline V gene are LGHNA and YSLEER. This CDR3 has 15 residues. The CDR3 nucleotides read TGCGCCAGCAGCCATCTAGAGGGAGACGCCTACGAGCAGTACTTC. It yields the protein CASSHLEGDAYEQYF.

This clonotype was counted only a few times. The chain links TRBV6-2 or TRBV6-3 to TRBJ1-1; no reliable D call. Germline V gene data show CDR1 as MNHEY and CDR2 as SVGEGT. Trimming cost V 5 bases and J 5 bases, with 9 bases left between them. This CDR3 has 12 residues. The CDR3 loop reads CASSEAGTEAFF. The CDR3 nucleotides read TGTGCCAGCAGTGAAGCGGGGACTGAAGCTTTCTTT.

This clonotype occurred many times. This chain connects TRBV7-2 to TRBJ2-3; D unresolved. The V and J ends lost 7 bases and 2 bases respectively, with 4 bases between them. The germline V gene has CDR1 SGHTA and CDR2 FQGNSA. CDR3 length: 11 amino acids. CDR3 amino acids: CASTYTDTQYF. CDR3 sequence (DNA): TGTGCCAGCACCTACACAGATACGCAGTATTTT.

This chain uses TRBV27 with TRBJ2-7; TRBD1 matches at 9 bases. The CDR3 runs 15 residues. The ends lost 0 bases at V and 4 bases at J; junction bases unmatched: 4. The germline V gene has CDR1 MNHEY and CDR2 SMNVEV (reference sequence). CDR3 amino acids: CASSLSTGTGYEQYF. Written as DNA, the CDR3 is TGTGCCAGCAGTTTATCGACCGGGACAGGGTACGAGCAGTACTTC.

This clonotype came up many times. This rearrangement joins TRBV2 to TRBJ2-3; D is unclear. V was clipped by 5 bases and J by 4 bases, with 10 bases between them. Germline V gives CDR1 SNHLY, CDR2 FYNNEI. This CDR3 region has 13 residues. In DNA, the CDR3 is TGTGCCAGCAGTAGATATGGGTCAGATACGCAGTATTTT. Translation: CASSRYGSDTQYF.

This clonotype was picked up many times. V and J are TRBV28 and TRBJ1-6, with TRBD1 matching 7 bases. CDR3 length: 15 amino acids. CDR1 is MDHEN, CDR2 SYDVKM, per germline. J gave up 4 bases and V 3 bases, and 3 bases lay outside the gene matches. The DNA for the CDR3 is TGTGCCAGCAGTTTTCTCAGGGGGTATAATTCACCCCTCCACTTT. Translation: CASSFLRGYNSPLHF.

The genes are TRBV19 and TRBJ1-3; the D is unclear. The CDR3 runs to 13 residues. CDR1 and CDR2 (germline): LNHDA, SQIVND (reference sequence). The germline V and J ends were trimmed by 8 bases and 2 bases, with 10 bases remaining between them. The CDR3 is CASARATGNTIYF. CDR3 coding DNA: TGTGCCAGTGCGAGGGCAACTGGAAACACCATATATTTT. The variable domain in full, completed from reference TRBV19 and TRBJ1-3, reads DGGITQSPKYLFRKEGQNVTLSCEQNLNHDAMYWYRQDPGQGLRLIYYSQIVNDFQKGDIAEGYSVSREKKESFPLTVTSAQKNPTAFYLCASARATGNTIYFGEGSWLTVV.

There are a few counts of this clonotype. V is TRBV4-1 and J is TRBJ2-1; 7 bases map to TRBD1. The CDR3 length is 14 residues. Unmatched junction bases numbered 3, after V lost 7 bases and J lost 0 bases. CDR1 MGHRA and CDR2 YSYEKL come from the germline V gene. The CDR3 protein is CASTDRVSYNEQFF. The CDR3 nucleotides read TGCGCCAGCACAGACAGGGTCTCCTACAATGAGCAGTTCTTC.

The chain carries TRBV6-2 or TRBV6-3 and TRBJ1-5, with TRBD1 as a possible D gene (5 bases). This CDR3 contains 15 residues. V lost 4 bases, J lost 6 bases, and 16 bases lay in between. Germline CDR1 MNHEY, CDR2 SVGEGT. The CDR3 sequence is CASSWAGGWGQPQHF. CDR3 sequence (DNA): TGTGCCAGCAGTTGGGCCGGGGGATGGGGTCAGCCCCAGCATTTT.

This clonotype came up many times. This chain uses TRBV7-9 with TRBJ1-1; D remains ambiguous. Germline CDR1 reads SEHNR; CDR2 reads FQNEAQ (reference sequence). V was shortened by 0 bases and J by 0 bases, with 17 bases between the two germline ends. The CDR3 loop spans 18 amino acids. CDR3 bases: TGTGCCAGCAGCTTAGCCCCCGGACCCGCGGGTATGAACACTGAAGCTTTCTTT. Amino acids: CASSLAPGPAGMNTEAFF.

The chain recombines TRBV6-1 with TRBJ2-7, with 11 bases identical to TRBD2. The CDR3 is 15 residues long. V dropped 6 bases and J dropped 5; count of bases not matched to a gene: 9. Germline V lookup: CDR1 MNHNS, CDR2 SASEGT. This CDR3 is CASSSPSGRSHEQYF. The CDR3 nucleotides read TGTGCCAGCAGCTCCCCTAGCGGGAGGTCCCACGAGCAGTACTTC.

This clonotype occurred many times. The chain uses TRBV6-2 or TRBV6-3 and TRBJ2-2; 7 bases map to TRBD1. This CDR3 has 16 residues. Germline lookup yields CDR1 MNHEY and CDR2 SVGEGT. Trimming cost V 6 bases and J 2 bases; bases outside gene matches: 9. The CDR3 is CASRPTGTVNTGELFF. DNA for the CDR3: TGTGCCAGCAGACCAACCGGGACAGTTAACACCGGGGAGCTGTTTTTT.

This clonotype occurred many times. The rearrangement links TRBV3-1 to TRBJ1-6, with 10 bases identical to TRBD1. With V trimmed by 4 bases and J by 9 bases, 6 bases remained unmatched. The CDR3 is 15 amino acids. The germline V gene has CDR1 LGHDT and CDR2 YNNKEL (reference sequence). The CDR3 DNA reads TGTGCCAGCAGCCCGTCGGGACAGGGGTCTTCACCCCTCCACTTT. It translates to CASSPSGQGSSPLHF.

This clonotype was observed at least ten times. The chain uses TRBV6-1 and TRBJ1-2; 11 nucleotides align to TRBD1. The CDR3 has 17 amino acids. Looked up from germline, CDR1 is MNHNS and CDR2 is SASEGT. The ends lost 6 bases at V and 4 bases at J; junction bases unmatched: 13. The CDR3 protein is CASRKGQGASRSYGYTF. The CDR3 nucleotides read TGTGCCAGCAGGAAAGGACAGGGGGCGAGTAGGAGCTATGGCTACACCTTC.